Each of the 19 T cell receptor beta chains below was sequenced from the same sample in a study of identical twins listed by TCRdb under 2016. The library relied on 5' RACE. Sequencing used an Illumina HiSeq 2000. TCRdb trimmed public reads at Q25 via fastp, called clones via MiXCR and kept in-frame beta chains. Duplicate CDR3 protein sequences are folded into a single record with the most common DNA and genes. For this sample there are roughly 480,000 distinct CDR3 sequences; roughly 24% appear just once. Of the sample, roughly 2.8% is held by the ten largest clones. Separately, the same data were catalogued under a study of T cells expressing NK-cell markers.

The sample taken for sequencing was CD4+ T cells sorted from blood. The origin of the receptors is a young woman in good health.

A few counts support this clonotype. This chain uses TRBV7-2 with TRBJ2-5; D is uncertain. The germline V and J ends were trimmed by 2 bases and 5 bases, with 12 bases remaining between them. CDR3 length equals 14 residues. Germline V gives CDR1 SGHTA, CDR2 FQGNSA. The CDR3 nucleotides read TGTGCCAGCAGCTTACTCCCGGACCGGGAGACCCAGTACTTC. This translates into CASSLLPDRETQYF.

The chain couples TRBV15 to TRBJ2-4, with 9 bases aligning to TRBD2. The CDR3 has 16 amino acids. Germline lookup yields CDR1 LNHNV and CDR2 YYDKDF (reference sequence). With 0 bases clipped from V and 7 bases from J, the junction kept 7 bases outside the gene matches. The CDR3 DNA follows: TGTGCCACCAGCAGAGATGGGGCGGGAGGGCGGAACATTCAGTACTTC. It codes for CATSRDGAGGRNIQYF. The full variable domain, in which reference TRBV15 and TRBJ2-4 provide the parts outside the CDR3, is DAMVIQNPRYQVTQFGKPVTLSCSQTLNHNVMYWYQQKSSQAPKLLFHYYDKDFNNEADTPDNFQSRRPNTSFCFLDIRSPGLGDTAMYLCATSRDGAGGRNIQYFGAGTRLSVL.

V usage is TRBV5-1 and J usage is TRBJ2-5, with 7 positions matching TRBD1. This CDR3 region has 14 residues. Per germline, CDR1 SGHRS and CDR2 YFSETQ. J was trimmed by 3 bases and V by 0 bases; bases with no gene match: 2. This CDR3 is CASSLAGQKETQYF. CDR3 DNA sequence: TGCGCCAGCAGCTTGGCGGGACAGAAAGAGACCCAGTACTTC.

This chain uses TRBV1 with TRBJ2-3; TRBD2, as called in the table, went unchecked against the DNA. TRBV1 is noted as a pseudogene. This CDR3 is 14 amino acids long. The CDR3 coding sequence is TGCACCAGCAGCCTTAGGACTGATACAGATACGCAGTATTTT. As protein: CTSSLRTDTDTQYF.

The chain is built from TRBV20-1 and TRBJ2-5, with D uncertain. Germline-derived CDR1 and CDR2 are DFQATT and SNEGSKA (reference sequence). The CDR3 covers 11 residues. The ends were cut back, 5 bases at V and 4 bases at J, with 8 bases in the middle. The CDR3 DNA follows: TGCAGTGCTGCCAGACCAGAGACCCAGTACTTC. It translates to CSAARPETQYF.

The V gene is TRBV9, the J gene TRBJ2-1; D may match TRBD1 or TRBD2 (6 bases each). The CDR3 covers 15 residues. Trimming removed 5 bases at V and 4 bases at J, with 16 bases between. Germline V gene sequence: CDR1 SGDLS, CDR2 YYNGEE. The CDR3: CASSPPQGGYNEQFF. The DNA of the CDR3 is TGTGCCAGCAGTCCTCCCCAAGGGGGGTACAATGAGCAGTTCTTC.

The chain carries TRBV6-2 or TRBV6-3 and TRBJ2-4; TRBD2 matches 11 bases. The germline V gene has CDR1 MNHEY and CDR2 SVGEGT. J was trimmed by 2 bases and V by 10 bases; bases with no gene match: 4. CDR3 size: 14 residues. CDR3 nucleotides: TGTGCCACTCGACTAGCGGGACCCAAAAACATTCAGTACTTC. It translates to CATRLAGPKNIQYF.

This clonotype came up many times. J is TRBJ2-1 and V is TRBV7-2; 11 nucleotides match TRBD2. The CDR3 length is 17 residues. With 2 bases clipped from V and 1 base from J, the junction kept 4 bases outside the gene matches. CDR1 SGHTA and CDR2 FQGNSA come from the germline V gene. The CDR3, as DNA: TGTGCCAGCAGCTTATACCGGACTAGCGGGTCCTACAATGAGCAGTTCTTC. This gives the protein CASSLYRTSGSYNEQFF.

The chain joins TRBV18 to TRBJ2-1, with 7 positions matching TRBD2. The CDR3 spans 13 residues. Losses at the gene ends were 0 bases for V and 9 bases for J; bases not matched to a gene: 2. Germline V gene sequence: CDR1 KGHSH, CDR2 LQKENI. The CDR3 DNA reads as TGTGCCAGCTCACCACCCGGGGGGACTGAGCAGTTCTTC. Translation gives CASSPPGGTEQFF.

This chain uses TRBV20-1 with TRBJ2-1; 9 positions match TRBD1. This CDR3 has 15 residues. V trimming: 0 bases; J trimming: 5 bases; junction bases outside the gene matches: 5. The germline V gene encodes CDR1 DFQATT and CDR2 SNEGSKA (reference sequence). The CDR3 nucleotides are TGCAGTGCTAGAGATCCGACAGGGGGTCACAATGAGCAGTTCTTC. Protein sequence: CSARDPTGGHNEQFF.

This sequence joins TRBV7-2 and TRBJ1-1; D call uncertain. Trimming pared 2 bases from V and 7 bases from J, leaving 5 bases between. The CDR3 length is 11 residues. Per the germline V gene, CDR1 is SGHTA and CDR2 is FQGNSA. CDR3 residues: CASSLMSEAFF. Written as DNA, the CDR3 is TGTGCCAGCAGCTTAATGAGTGAAGCTTTCTTT.

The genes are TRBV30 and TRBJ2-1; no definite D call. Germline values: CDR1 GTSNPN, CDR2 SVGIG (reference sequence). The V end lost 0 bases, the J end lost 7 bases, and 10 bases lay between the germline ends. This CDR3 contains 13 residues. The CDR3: CAWSVGTRNEQFF. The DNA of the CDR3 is TGTGCCTGGAGTGTAGGTACCCGGAATGAGCAGTTCTTC. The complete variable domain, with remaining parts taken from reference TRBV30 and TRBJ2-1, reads SQTIHQWPATLVQPVGSPLSLECTVEGTSNPNLYWYRQAAGRGLQLLFYSVGIGQISSEVPQNLSASRPQDRQFILSSKKLLLSDSGFYLCAWSVGTRNEQFFGPGTRLTVL.

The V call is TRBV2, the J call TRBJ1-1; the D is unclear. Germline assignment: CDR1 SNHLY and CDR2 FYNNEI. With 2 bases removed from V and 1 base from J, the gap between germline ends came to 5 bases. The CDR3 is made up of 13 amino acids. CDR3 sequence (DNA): TGTGCCAGCAGTGAAAACGGGAACACTGAAGCTTTCTTT. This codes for CASSENGNTEAFF.

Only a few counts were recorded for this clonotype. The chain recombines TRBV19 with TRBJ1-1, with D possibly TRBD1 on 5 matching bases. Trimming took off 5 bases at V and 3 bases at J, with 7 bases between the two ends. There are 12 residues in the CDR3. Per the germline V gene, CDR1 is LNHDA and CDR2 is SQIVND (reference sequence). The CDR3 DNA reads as TGTGCCAGTAGTGGACAATACACTGAAGCTTTCTTT. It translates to CASSGQYTEAFF.

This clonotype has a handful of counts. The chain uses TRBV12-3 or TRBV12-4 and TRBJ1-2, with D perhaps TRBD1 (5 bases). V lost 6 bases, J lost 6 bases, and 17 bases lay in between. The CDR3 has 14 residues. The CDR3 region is CASSSTRQQNGYTF. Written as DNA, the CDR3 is TGTGCCAGCAGCTCCACAAGACAGCAGAATGGCTACACCTTC.

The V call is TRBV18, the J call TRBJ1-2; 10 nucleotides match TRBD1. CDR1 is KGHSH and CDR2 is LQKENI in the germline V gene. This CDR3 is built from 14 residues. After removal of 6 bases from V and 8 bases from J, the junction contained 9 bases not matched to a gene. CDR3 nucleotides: TGTGCCAGCTCCCGCGGGACAGGGGACCGAGGCTACACCTTC. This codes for CASSRGTGDRGYTF.

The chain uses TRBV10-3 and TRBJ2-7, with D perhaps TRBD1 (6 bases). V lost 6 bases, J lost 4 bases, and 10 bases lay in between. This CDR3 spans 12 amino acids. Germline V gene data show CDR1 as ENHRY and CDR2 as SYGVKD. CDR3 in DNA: TGTGCCATCAGATCAGGGGTATACGAGCAGTACTTC. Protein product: CAIRSGVYEQYF.

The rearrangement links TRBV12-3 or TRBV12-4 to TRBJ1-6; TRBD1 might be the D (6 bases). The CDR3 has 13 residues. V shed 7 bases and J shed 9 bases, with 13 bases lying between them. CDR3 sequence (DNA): TGTGCCAGCAACCGGGACATTCGTTCACCCCTCCACTTT. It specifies CASNRDIRSPLHF.

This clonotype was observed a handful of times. CDR3 nucleotide sequence: TGTGCCAGCAGCTTAATGGTGGGCGATACGCAGTATTTT. This sequence encodes CASSLMVGDTQYF. The rearrangement links TRBV7-3 to TRBJ2-3, with no clear D. This CDR3 spans 13 amino acids. The germline V gene encodes CDR1 SGHTA and CDR2 FQGTGA. Deletions cut 1 base from V and 6 bases from J, with 8 bases between.